The 27 T cell receptor beta chains below come from one sample, sequenced in a study of siplizumab effects on memory and regulatory T cells. Some clones are missing from TCRdb's copy, which holds only in-frame ones; the method was immunoSEQ multiplex PCR. The sample shows about 99,000 clones, about 93% of them seen only once. Material: Tregs sorted from blood. The source is a human donor in good health.

Note on this clone: This same CDR3 is encoded by further DNA sequences in the sample. The V and J genes are TRBV20-1 and TRBJ2-7; tentative D call: TRBD2 (5 bases). The CDR3 runs to 11 residues. The V and J ends lost 2 bases and 4 bases respectively, with 6 bases between them. Per germline, CDR1 DFQATT and CDR2 SNEGSKA (reference sequence). The CDR3 coding sequence is TGCAGTGCTAGAAGCGGATACGAGCAGTACTTC. Protein sequence: CSARSGYEQYF.

The V call is TRBV5-1, the J call TRBJ2-7, with D possibly being TRBD1 (6 bases). The CDR3 length is 13 residues. Trimming cost V 4 bases and J 5 bases, with 13 bases left between them. The germline CDR1 and CDR2 sequences are SGHRS and YFSETQ. The CDR3 DNA follows: TGCGCCAGCAGCCAGTTCACAGGGAACGAGCAGTACTTC. This encodes CASSQFTGNEQYF.

The rearrangement joins TRBV5-1 to TRBJ2-3; maybe TRBD1 (5 bases). Germline CDR1 and CDR2: SGHRS and YFSETQ. V shed 2 bases and J shed 0 bases, with 7 bases lying between them. The CDR3 sequence is 14 residues long. CDR3: CASSFRASTDTQYF. The CDR3 nucleotides are TGCGCCAGCAGCTTCAGGGCCAGCACAGATACGCAGTATTTT. The full variable domain, its missing parts supplied by reference TRBV5-1 and TRBJ2-3, is KAGVTQTPRYLIKTRGQQVTLSCSPISGHRSVSWYQQTPGQGLQFLFEYFSETQRNKGNFPGRFSGRQFSNSRSEMNVSTLELGDSALYLCASSFRASTDTQYFGPGTRLTVL.

V usage is TRBV2 and J usage is TRBJ2-2, with 8 bases matching TRBD1. V was pared by 8 bases and J by 6 bases, with 11 bases of the junction left unmatched. This CDR3 is built from 15 residues. Looked up from germline, CDR1 is SNHLY and CDR2 is FYNNEI. CDR3 DNA: TGTGCCAGCCGAGCCTACGGACAGGGATCCGGGGAGCTGTTTTTT. This gives the protein CASRAYGQGSGELFF.

This chain joins TRBV5-1 and TRBJ2-5; possible D gene TRBD1, 5 bases. V shed 0 bases and J shed 5 bases, with 11 bases lying between them. The CDR3 consists of 14 residues. Germline V gene data show CDR1 as SGHRS and CDR2 as YFSETQ. CDR3 region: CASSLEGLGETQYF. For the CDR3, the DNA is TGCGCCAGCAGCTTGGAGGGGCTCGGGGAGACCCAGTACTTC.

This clone was found a few times. V is TRBV18 and J is TRBJ2-3; no clear D. This CDR3 has 13 amino acids. Germline V CDR1 and CDR2: KGHSH, LQKENI. Trimming removed 0 bases at V and 0 bases at J, with 1 base between. CDR3 sequence reads: CASSPPSTDTQYF. CDR3 bases: TGTGCCAGCTCACCACCTAGCACAGATACGCAGTATTTT.

CDR3 region: CASSPRDRYNQPQHF. Here the CDR3 DNA reads TGTGCCAGCTCTCCGAGGGACAGGTACAATCAGCCCCAGCATTTT. This sequence joins TRBV6-6 and TRBJ1-5; the match to TRBD1 covers 8 bases. CDR1 and CDR2 (germline): MNHNY, SVGAGI (reference sequence). The CDR3 is 15 amino acids. V trimming: 8 bases; J trimming: 3 bases; junction bases outside the gene matches: 9.

J is TRBJ1-3 and V is TRBV2; D gene ambiguous. V was pared by 4 bases and J by 0 bases, with 10 bases between. In germline, CDR1 is SNHLY, CDR2 FYNNEI. The CDR3 runs to 15 residues. CDR3 DNA: TGTGCCAGCAGTGTGGAGGGAAGCTCTGGAAACACCATATATTTT. It codes for CASSVEGSSGNTIYF.

The chain recombines TRBV14 with TRBJ2-7, with D maybe TRBD2 (7 bases). Germline CDR1 and CDR2: SGHDN and FVKESK. Trimming removed 1 base at V and 4 bases at J, with 14 bases between. This CDR3 comprises 15 residues. The CDR3: CASSQGRGALYEQYF. The CDR3 region has the DNA TGTGCCAGCAGCCAAGGCCGGGGGGCGCTTTACGAGCAGTACTTC.

Remarks on this clone: An end of the junction does not agree with germline; a read error may underlie this. The J gene is TRBJ1-1, the V gene TRBV11-2, with 7 bases identical to TRBD1. The V gene's germline CDR1 is SGHAT and CDR2 FQNNGV. The CDR3 spans 16 residues. The CDR3 coding sequence is TGTGCCAGCACCTTAAGGGCGGGGACAGCGAACACTGAAGCTTTCTTT. Protein: CASTLRAGTANTEAFF. Full variable domain (remainder filled in from reference TRBV11-2 and TRBJ1-1): EAGVAQSPRYKIIEKRQSVAFWCNPISGHATLYWYQQILGQGPKLLIQFQNNGVVDDSQLPKDRFSAERLKGVDSTLKIQPAKLEDSAVYLCASTLRAGTANTEAFFGQGTRLTVV.

V gene TRBV6-1 combines with J gene TRBJ2-2, with 8 bases identical to TRBD2. The CDR3 has 15 residues. CDR1 MNHNS and CDR2 SASEGT come from the germline V gene. V shed 4 bases and J 3 bases; nucleotides not matched to a gene: 4. The CDR3 region is CASSASGGYTGELFF. The CDR3 nucleotides are TGTGCCAGCAGTGCTTCGGGGGGGTACACCGGGGAGCTGTTTTTT.

The V and J genes are TRBV6-1 and TRBJ1-2, with 8 bases aligning to TRBD1. Germline lookup yields CDR1 MNHNS and CDR2 SASEGT. Germline trimming cut 4 bases from V and 0 bases from J; bases unmatched to any gene: 1. This CDR3 is built from 14 residues. CDR3 sequence (DNA): TGTGCCAGCAGTGCGACAGGGGCTAACTATGGCTACACCTTC. Translation gives CASSATGANYGYTF.

The gene calls are TRBV6-5 and TRBJ1-3; maybe TRBD1 (6 bases). The CDR3 has 14 residues. Trimming removed 2 bases at V and 2 bases at J, with 7 bases between. Germline values: CDR1 MNHEY, CDR2 SVGAGI. The CDR3 reads CASSYRGTGNTIYF. DNA of the CDR3: TGTGCCAGCAGTTACAGGGGGACTGGAAACACCATATATTTT.

This chain connects TRBV7-9 to TRBJ1-3; D possibly corresponds to TRBD1 (6 bases). CDR1 and CDR2 (germline): SEHNR, FQNEAQ (reference sequence). Trimming removed 6 bases from V and 2 bases from J, with 8 bases in between. The CDR3 runs 13 residues. CDR3 coding DNA: TGTGCCAGCAGTGAGGGGGCTGGAAACACCATATATTTT. Amino acids: CASSEGAGNTIYF.

This chain joins TRBV5-5 and TRBJ2-1; tentative D call: TRBD1 (5 bases). V shed 5 bases and J shed 4 bases, with 10 bases lying between them. CDR3 size: 13 residues. Germline CDR1 is SGHKS and CDR2 is YYEKEE (reference sequence). The CDR3 protein is CASSRQRYNEQFF. The CDR3 region has the DNA TGTGCCAGCAGTAGACAGAGGTACAATGAGCAGTTCTTC.

The chain recombines TRBV5-1 with TRBJ2-1; weak D call: TRBD2 (6 bases). V was shortened by 3 bases and J by 3 bases, with 13 bases between the two germline ends. This CDR3 is 15 amino acids long. From germline, CDR1 is SGHRS and CDR2 YFSETQ. CDR3 region: CASSSAGKFYNEQFF. The CDR3, as DNA: TGCGCCAGCAGCTCGGCGGGAAAATTCTACAATGAGCAGTTCTTC. The full variable domain, its missing parts supplied by reference TRBV5-1 and TRBJ2-1, is KAGVTQTPRYLIKTRGQQVTLSCSPISGHRSVSWYQQTPGQGLQFLFEYFSETQRNKGNFPGRFSGRQFSNSRSEMNVSTLELGDSALYLCASSSAGKFYNEQFFGPGTRLTVL.

This chain uses TRBV7-7 with TRBJ1-1, with D hard to call. The germline CDR1 and CDR2 sequences are SSHAT and FNYEAQ (reference sequence). The CDR3 has 15 amino acids. CDR3 sequence: CAGEGGRRKNTEAFF. The CDR3 nucleotides read TGTGCTGGCGAAGGCGGAAGACGGAAGAACACTGAAGCTTTCTTT. Based on the CDR3 plus reference TRBV7-7 and TRBJ1-1, the full variable domain is GAGVSQSPRYKVTKRGQDVTLRCDPISSHATLYWYQQALGQGPEFLTYFNYEAQPDKSGLPSDRFSAERPEGSISTLTIQRTEQRDSAMYRCAGEGGRRKNTEAFFGQGTRLTVV.

This clone was detected once. The genes are TRBV18 and TRBJ2-3; D is unclear. Trimming stripped 2 bases from V and 1 base from J, with 7 bases between. The length of the CDR3 is 14 residues. The V gene's germline CDR1 is KGHSH and CDR2 LQKENI. CDR3 amino acids: CASSPEPRTDTQYF. CDR3 in DNA: TGTGCCAGCTCACCAGAACCCCGCACAGATACGCAGTATTTT.

The chain joins TRBV5-5 to TRBJ1-6; TRBD1 is a possible D gene (6 bases). Trimming cost V 0 bases and J 7 bases, with 8 bases left between them. Per the germline V gene, CDR1 is SGHKS and CDR2 is YYEKEE (reference sequence). This CDR3 is 14 amino acids long. CDR3 DNA: TGTGCCAGCAGCTTGGAGGGGGGGAATTCACCCCTCCACTTT. The encoded protein is CASSLEGGNSPLHF.

The J gene is TRBJ2-7, the V gene TRBV4-1; 8 nucleotides match TRBD2. Germline lookup yields CDR1 MGHRA and CDR2 YSYEKL. The CDR3 loop spans 15 amino acids. V was pared by 0 bases and J by 7 bases, with 8 bases of the junction left unmatched. The CDR3 loop is CASSQDQRVAGEQYF. In DNA form, the CDR3 reads TGCGCCAGCAGCCAAGATCAGCGGGTAGCGGGAGAGCAGTACTTC.

The rearrangement joins TRBV9 to TRBJ1-5; D uncertain. This CDR3 is built from 14 residues. Trimming removed 0 bases from V and 0 bases from J, with 4 bases in between. CDR1 SGDLS and CDR2 YYNGEE come from the germline V gene. This CDR3 is CASSVDISNQPQHF. CDR3 sequence (DNA): TGTGCCAGCAGCGTAGACATTAGCAATCAGCCCCAGCATTTT.

The chain uses TRBV6-6 and TRBJ1-5; no firm D call. The V gene's germline CDR1 is MNHNY and CDR2 SVGAGI (reference sequence). The CDR3 is 16 residues long. The ends were cut back, 0 bases at V and 0 bases at J, with 9 bases in the middle. In nucleotides, the CDR3 is TGTGCCAGCAGTTACTCATGGGGTCATAGCAATCAGCCCCAGCATTTT. It specifies CASSYSWGHSNQPQHF.

The CDR3 sequence: CAIGGLAGVNTGELFF. Written as DNA, the CDR3 is TGTGCCATCGGGGGACTAGCGGGAGTTAACACCGGGGAGCTGTTTTTT. The chain recombines TRBV10-3 with TRBJ2-2, with 14 bases identical to TRBD2. This CDR3 region has 16 residues. The V segment lost 8 bases and the J segment 2 bases; nucleotides outside the gene matches: 4. CDR1 is ENHRY, CDR2 SYGVKD, per germline.

The J gene is TRBJ2-2, the V gene TRBV7-9, with D unresolved. The CDR3 loop spans 11 amino acids. The V and J ends lost 4 bases and 5 bases respectively, with 2 bases between them. In germline, CDR1 is SEHNR, CDR2 FQNEAQ (reference sequence). The CDR3 nucleotides are TGTGCCAGCAGCTGGACCGGGGAGCTGTTTTTT. It codes for CASSWTGELFF. The whole variable domain, remainder taken from reference TRBV7-9 and TRBJ2-2, is DTGVSQNPRHKITKRGQNVTFRCDPISEHNRLYWYRQTLGQGPEFLTYFQNEAQLEKSRLLSDRFSAERPKGSFSTLEIQRTEQGDSAMYLCASSWTGELFFGEGSRLTVL.

The V gene is TRBV5-1, the J gene TRBJ1-2, with 11 bases that match TRBD1. The V gene's germline CDR1 is SGHRS and CDR2 YFSETQ. The J segment lost 8 bases and the V segment lost 4 bases, leaving 7 bases of the junction unmatched. This CDR3 has 14 residues. The CDR3 bases are TGCGCCAGCAGCCGAGGACAGGGGGCACGGGGCTACACCTTC. It specifies CASSRGQGARGYTF.

V gene TRBV4-3 combines with J gene TRBJ2-7, with unresolved D. The germline V gene encodes CDR1 LGHNA and CDR2 YSLEER. This CDR3 spans 15 amino acids. The V end lost 0 bases, the J end lost 9 bases, and 18 bases lay between the germline ends. This CDR3 reads CASSQEIKDPFRQYF. In DNA, the CDR3 is TGCGCCAGCAGCCAAGAAATCAAGGACCCATTCCGGCAGTACTTC.

This clone was recorded once. The rearrangement uses TRBV27 and TRBJ2-7; no clear D gene. The CDR3 has 14 amino acids. Germline CDR1 is MNHEY and CDR2 is SMNVEV (reference sequence). Trimming stripped 4 bases from V and 5 bases from J, with 15 bases between. CDR3 amino acids: CASSSRSPSHEQYF. CDR3 DNA: TGTGCCAGCAGTTCACGGTCCCCATCCCACGAGCAGTACTTC.